This T cell receptor (beta chain) came from a study of cytomegalovirus exposure and HLA in healthy donors. The PCR used 60 Vbeta and 13 Jbeta primers. Sequencing used immunoSEQ multiplex PCR; TCRdb keeps in-frame clones, though not all of them. Seen here are about 150,000 clones, 75% observed once, and the top ten hold about 11%. Germline CDR1 is LGHNA and CDR2 is YNFKEQ. CDR3 length: 15 amino acids. V was clipped by 6 bases and J by 1 base, with 12 bases between them. What was sequenced was PBMCs. This clonotype was sampled from a man aged 18 to 29 in good health and CMV-seropositive. V is TRBV4-2 and J is TRBJ2-2; D gene ambiguous. CDR3 region: CASRAGYLNTGELFF. The CDR3 DNA is TGTGCCAGCAGGGCCGGGTACCTGAACACCGGGGAGCTGTTTTTT.